This TCR beta chain was identified during a study of molecular identifiers for immune sequencing clone quantification. There are 11 residues in the CDR3. The germline V gene has CDR1 MNHNY and CDR2 SVGAGI (reference sequence). Trimming cost V 6 bases and J 12 bases, with 12 bases left between them. In this sample, this clonotype turned up a few times. Its antigen is currently unknown. The study's findings and limits: Clones carrying above 20 RNA copies accounted for over 97% of effector molecules, under 1% in naive cells.

For naive CD8 T cells, sorting used the CD8+CD4-CCR7+CD45RA+ phenotype. Bulk TCR libraries were made with methods that had been previously described and with listed TCR primers. TCRdb re-derived calls from the PCR reads in MiXCR, one entry per CDR3 protein. The sample lists 85,000 to 100,000 distinct CDR3 sequences, about 24% occurring once. This TCR derives from a human donor in good health. Some libraries in this study had Jurkat cell RNA spiked in. The sequenced sample was naive CD8+ T cells from blood, with Jurkat cell RNA spiked in. Regarding subset: FACS-sorted CD8+CD4-CCR7+CD45RA+ naive T cells. V gene TRBV6-6 combines with J gene TRBJ2-4; maybe TRBD1 (6 bases). The CDR3 bases are TGTGCCAGCAGCGACAGGAGTAATCAGTACTTC. It codes for CASSDRSNQYF.